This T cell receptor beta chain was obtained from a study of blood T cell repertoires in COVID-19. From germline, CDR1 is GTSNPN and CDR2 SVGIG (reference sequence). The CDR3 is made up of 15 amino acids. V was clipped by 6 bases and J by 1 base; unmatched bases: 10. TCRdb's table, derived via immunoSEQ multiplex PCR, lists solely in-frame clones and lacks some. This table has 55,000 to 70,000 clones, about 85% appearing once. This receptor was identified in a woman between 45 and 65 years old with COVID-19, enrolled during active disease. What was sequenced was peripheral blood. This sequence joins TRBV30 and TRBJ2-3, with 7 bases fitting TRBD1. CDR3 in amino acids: CACRPGQPRTDTQYF. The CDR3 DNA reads TGTGCCTGCCGACCGGGACAGCCGCGCACAGATACGCAGTATTTT.